The TCR beta chain under discussion was sequenced for a study of naive and memory T cell subsets (dated by TCRdb to the late 2010s). As for the study more broadly: In the figure summarizing the skin biopsy and whole blood samples, roughly 10 blood donors, 7 tuberculin skin test biopsies and 3 saline control biopsies were reported. Skin biopsies were taken from tuberculin skin test sites or from saline-injected control sites and were processed for RNA extraction as described before. Usually PCR2 was run as a SYBR Green qPCR and stopped at a set threshold, although low-input samples could use end-point PCR (approximately 6 cycles) instead. What the work shows at the level of the full study, not this receptor alone: The RNA-based method was acknowledged to be potentially sensitive to changes in TCR transcripts with T cell activation and differentiation. TCR sequences were reportedly recovered from both types of skin biopsy, with far more TCRs being found at tuberculin skin test sites. Skin biopsy collection and RNA processing details were not given in the paper but referenced to earlier studies. Higher TCR numbers at tuberculin skin test sites were interpreted as T cell infiltration of a delayed type IV hypersensitivity reaction.

Per the publication, the treatment or condition label means: skin biopsy from PPD injection site in Mantoux-positive individual. The study reported a robust and sensitive protocol to amplify, sequence and analyze TCRs, based on 3' ligation of a UMI-containing oligonucleotide to TCR cDNA. The tuberculin skin test biopsies were taken from PPD-injected sites in individuals who had a positive Mantoux test. Before reverse transcription, total RNA that had not been cell sorted was treated with RQ1 DNase, with a target input of about 1 to 1000 ng. Skin biopsy and whole blood libraries were made to test pipeline robustness in samples where T cells form a minority population. The sample holds many counts of this clonotype. Its antigen is unknown. Base qualities are missing; no much larger clone stands one base away. CDR1 and CDR2 are read off the germline V gene as SQVTM and ANQGSEA. The CDR3 measures 12 amino acids from cysteine to phenylalanine. The sequence is cut down to CDR3 DNA, 36 bases in frame from base 1. V lost 4 bases and J lost 0 bases; the stretch between them is 6 bases long.

Receptor libraries were prepared by UMI-ligation and nested PCR. The ligated cDNA was amplified in four rounds of PCR with nested alpha and beta constant region primers together with the SP2 primer. TCR RNA was reverse transcribed with SuperScript IV using alpha and beta constant region primers for the blood and skin samples. Using T4 RNA ligase 1, an oligonucleotide carrying both the Illumina SP2 primer and a UMI was ligated onto the 3' end of the cDNA. The 12-nucleotide UMI consisted of two random hexamers with an eight-base spacer between the hexamers to prevent hairpin formation. TCR alpha and beta chain libraries were processed separately from the second PCR onward, with dual indexing for multiplexing. After pooling, the indexed libraries were analyzed by capillary electrophoresis and sequenced on either an Illumina MiSeq or NextSeq. Libraries were spiked with PhiX DNA at about 5-7% so that base diversity was increased and cluster recognition was improved. As for how the authors treated the data: Demultiplexor pulled UMIs out of read 2, joined the UMIs with the TCR sequence from read 1, and separated reads according to sample indices. V and J genes and V-J junctions were identified by Decombinator, which gave every TCR a five-part identifier that included V and J deletions. Collapsinator used UMIs to correct sequencing errors and PCR amplification heterogeneity, producing a UMI-based abundance for each TCR. CDR3Translator turned identifiers into nucleotide sequence, translated that sequence into amino acids, and pulled out CDR3 regions based on terminal motifs. After normalization to the amount of input RNA, error-corrected alpha and beta TCR counts from blood and skin were compared. Using fastp at Q25 and MiXCR, TCRdb reprocessed the public reads and kept productive beta chains. One record per CDR3 amino acid sequence lists the most common genes and DNA. Here the V and J calls rest on TCRdb's processing, not on the authors' analysis. Here the sample has roughly 36,000 distinct CDR3 sequences; approximately 11% occur a single time. The biggest ten clones account for approximately 4.1% of the sample.

The V and J segments used are TRBV29-1 and TRBJ2-5; no D segment can be confidently identified. This receptor was obtained from an adult in good health. Sample: skin, taken from a tuberculin skin test site. The CDR3 loop reads CSVVPDQETQYF. The sequenced DNA is TGCAGCGTTGTTCCAGACCAAGAGACCCAGTACTTC. Extended through the reference TRBV29-1 and TRBJ2-5 proteins, this CDR3 yields the full variable domain: SAVISQKPSRDICQRGTSLTIQCQVDSQVTMMFWYRQQPGQSLTLIATANQGSEATYESGFVIDKFPISRPNLTFSTLTVSNMSPEDSSIYLCSVVPDQETQYFGPGTRLLVL.